This TCR beta chain comes out of a study of CD8+CD57+ T cells in acquired aplastic anemia. Study-wide background: Sorted CD4+ and CD8+ cells gave an average of about 3 ug of DNA. Healthy donors averaged roughly 11 million reads for CD4+ cells.

The template used for profiling TCR beta VDJ and CDR3 was genomic DNA. From the reads, TCRdb called clonotypes with MiXCR, one entry per CDR3 protein. The table records just over 400,000 distinct CDR3 sequences, just under 70% of them present only once. Study results and limitations: Patients and controls were found to share fewer than 35 CD8+ CDR3 sequences.

As for this clonotype: The antigen is not known.

Source material: sorted CD4+, CD8+, or CD8+CD57+ T cells (not recorded which) from PBMCs. This clonotype was sampled from a human donor in good health, serving as a control.

CDR3 sequence (DNA): TGTGCCAGCAGCCCAGCTCAACGGGACAGGGGGTACTCCCTCCACTTT. Its protein is CASSPAQRDRGYSLHF. V gene TRBV14 combines with J gene TRBJ1-6; 11 bases map to TRBD1. The CDR3 sequence is 16 residues long. V was clipped by 4 bases and J by 14 bases; unmatched bases: 13. Germline V gene sequence: CDR1 SGHDN, CDR2 FVKESK. Using reference TRBV14 and TRBJ1-6 for the parts outside the CDR3, the full variable domain is EAGVTQFPSHSVIEKGQTVTLRCDPISGHDNLYWYRRVMGKEIKFLLHFVKESKQDESGMPNNRFLAERTGGTYSTLKVQPAELEDSGVYFCASSPAQRDRGYSLHFGNGTRLTVT.